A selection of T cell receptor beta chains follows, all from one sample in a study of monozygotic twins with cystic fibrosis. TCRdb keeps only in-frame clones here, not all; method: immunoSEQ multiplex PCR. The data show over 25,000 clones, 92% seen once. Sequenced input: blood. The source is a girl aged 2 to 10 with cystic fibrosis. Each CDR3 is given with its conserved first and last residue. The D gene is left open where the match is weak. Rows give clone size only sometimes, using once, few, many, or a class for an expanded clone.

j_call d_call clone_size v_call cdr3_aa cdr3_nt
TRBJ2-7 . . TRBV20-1 CSVGGSYEQYF TGCAGTGTTGGGGGATCCTACGAGCAGTACTTC
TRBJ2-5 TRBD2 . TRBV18 CATTLGLAGVGETQYF TGTGCCACTACCCTGGGACTAGCGGGAGTCGGGGAGACCCAGTACTTC
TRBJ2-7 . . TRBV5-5 CASSFAGGTRSSYEQYF TGTGCCAGCAGTTTCGCAGGTGGGACAAGGAGCTCCTACGAGCAGTACTTC
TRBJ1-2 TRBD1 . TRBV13 CASSPEPTGVGDGYTF TGTGCCAGCAGCCCCGAGCCGACAGGGGTAGGCGATGGCTACACCTTC
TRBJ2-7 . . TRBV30 CAWSPPGLSYEQYF TGTGCCTGGAGTCCCCCCGGACTCTCCTACGAGCAGTACTTC
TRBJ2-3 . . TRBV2 CASGSVDTQYF TGTGCCAGCGGTTCTGTGGATACGCAGTATTTT
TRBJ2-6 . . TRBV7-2 CASSLSSSGANVLTF TGTGCCAGCAGCTTATCCAGCTCTGGGGCCAACGTCCTGACTTTC
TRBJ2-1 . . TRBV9 CASSPSSSYNEQFF TGTGCCAGCAGCCCATCGAGCTCCTACAATGAGCAGTTCTTC
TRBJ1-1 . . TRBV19 CASSPPFNGAFF TGTGCCAGTAGTCCCCCATTTAATGGAGCTTTCTTT
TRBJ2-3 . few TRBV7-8 CASSLVLAVGDTQYF TGTGCCAGCAGCTTAGTACTAGCTGTAGGAGATACGCAGTATTTT
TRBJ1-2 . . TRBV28 CASTPAGGYGYTF TGTGCCAGCACACCCGCGGGGGGCTATGGCTACACCTTC
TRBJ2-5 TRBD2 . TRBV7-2 CASSRTSSGETQYF TGTGCCAGCAGTAGGACTAGCAGCGGAGAGACCCAGTACTTC
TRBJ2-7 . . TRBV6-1 CASSEAGAEQYF TGTGCCAGCAGTGAAGCGGGCGCGGAGCAGTACTTC
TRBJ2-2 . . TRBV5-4 CASSRGPLTPTGELFF TGTGCCAGCAGCAGGGGCCCCCTAACCCCCACCGGGGAGCTGTTTTTT
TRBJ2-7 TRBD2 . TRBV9 CASSVGGGSLYEQYF TGTGCCAGCAGCGTAGGTGGCGGGAGCCTATACGAGCAGTACTTC
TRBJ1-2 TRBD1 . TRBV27 CASSLQGDNYGYTF TGTGCCAGCAGTTTACAGGGGGACAACTATGGCTACACCTTC
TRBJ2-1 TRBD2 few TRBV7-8 CASSSFSGSPNNEQFF TGTGCCAGCAGCTCCTTTAGCGGGAGCCCAAACAATGAGCAGTTCTTC
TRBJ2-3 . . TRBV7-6 CASSLVALLTDTQYF TGTGCCAGCAGCTTAGTCGCCCTTTTGACAGATACGCAGTATTTT
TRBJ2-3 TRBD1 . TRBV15 CATSREKGDRRITDTQYF TGTGCCACCAGCAGAGAGAAGGGGGACAGGAGGATCACAGATACGCAGTATTTT
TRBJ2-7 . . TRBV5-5 CASSLLPGVYEQYF TGTGCCAGCAGCCTGCTACCTGGGGTATACGAGCAGTACTTC
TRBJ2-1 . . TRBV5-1 CASSEPWDEQFF TGCGCCAGCAGCGAGCCTTGGGATGAGCAGTTCTTC
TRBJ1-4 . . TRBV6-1 CASITEGEKLFF TGTGCCAGCATCACTGAAGGAGAAAAACTGTTTTTT
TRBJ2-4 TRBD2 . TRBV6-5 CASSQLAGGANIQYF TGTGCCAGCAGCCAACTAGCGGGGGGAGCGAACATTCAGTACTTC